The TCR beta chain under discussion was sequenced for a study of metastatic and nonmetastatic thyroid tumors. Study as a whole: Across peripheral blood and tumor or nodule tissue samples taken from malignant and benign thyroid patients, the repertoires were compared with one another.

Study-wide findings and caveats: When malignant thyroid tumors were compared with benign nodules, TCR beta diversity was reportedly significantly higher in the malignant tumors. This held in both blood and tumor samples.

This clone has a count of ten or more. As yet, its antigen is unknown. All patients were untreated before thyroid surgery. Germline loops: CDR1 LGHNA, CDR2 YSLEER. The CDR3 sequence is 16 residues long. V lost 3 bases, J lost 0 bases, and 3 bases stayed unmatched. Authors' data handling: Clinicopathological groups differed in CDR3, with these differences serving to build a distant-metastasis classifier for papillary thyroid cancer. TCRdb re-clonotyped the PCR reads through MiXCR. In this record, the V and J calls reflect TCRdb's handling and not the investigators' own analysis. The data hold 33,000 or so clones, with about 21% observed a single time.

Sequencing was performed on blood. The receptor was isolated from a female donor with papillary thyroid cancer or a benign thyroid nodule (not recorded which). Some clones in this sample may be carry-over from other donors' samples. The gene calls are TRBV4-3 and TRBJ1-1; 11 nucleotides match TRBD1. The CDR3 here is CASSQDRGLLNTEAFF. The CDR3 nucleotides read TGCGCCAGCAGCCAGGACAGGGGGCTTTTGAACACTGAAGCTTTCTTT.